These 22 T cell receptor beta chains came from one sample sequenced in a study of shared clonotypes between healthy human individuals. Data came from immunoSEQ multiplex PCR; TCRdb stores just in-frame clones and leaves some out. Of roughly 2,000,000 clones listed, roughly 95% are singletons. Positive CCR7 selection of CD45RO-negative cells yielded the naive CD8 cells, and terminally differentiated effector memory CD45RA+ cells were excluded. Input material: naive CD8+ T cells sorted from blood. These receptors were collected from a man aged 18 to 30 in good health.

The chain recombines TRBV6-1 with TRBJ1-1, with D possibly TRBD1 on 5 matching bases. The CDR3 has 15 amino acids. Trimming shortened V by 6 bases and J by 0 bases, and 14 bases separated the two germline ends. In germline, CDR1 is MNHNS, CDR2 SASEGT. This CDR3 is CASRRAQGLNTEAFF. DNA for the CDR3: TGTGCCAGCAGGAGGGCCCAGGGCTTGAACACTGAAGCTTTCTTT.

The chain has TRBV27 and TRBJ2-7; TRBD1 matches 7 bases. Germline lookup yields CDR1 MNHEY and CDR2 SMNVEV (reference sequence). V shed 2 bases and J 4 bases; nucleotides not matched to a gene: 8. The CDR3 spans 15 residues. The CDR3 DNA sequence: TGTGCCAGCAGTTTAGCTCCGGGACAGCAATACGAGCAGTACTTC. Translation gives CASSLAPGQQYEQYF.

This sequence joins TRBV7-9 and TRBJ1-2; no clear D. CDR1 and CDR2 (germline): SEHNR, FQNEAQ (reference sequence). V was trimmed by 0 bases and J by 1 base, leaving 9 bases between them. There are 15 residues in the CDR3. The CDR3 is CASSLAWAVNYGYTF. CDR3 DNA: TGTGCCAGCAGCTTAGCGTGGGCAGTTAACTATGGCTACACCTTC.

This clone is a singleton in its sample. The rearrangement joins TRBV30 to TRBJ2-7; D call uncertain. Trimming took 1 base from V and 2 from J, leaving 12 bases between them. The CDR3 extends over 14 amino acids. From germline, CDR1 is GTSNPN and CDR2 SVGIG (reference sequence). The CDR3 protein is CAWSAHTGPYEQYF. DNA for the CDR3: TGTGCCTGGAGTGCGCACACTGGCCCCTACGAGCAGTACTTC.

V gene TRBV28 combines with J gene TRBJ2-7; no firm D call. Germline assignment: CDR1 MDHEN and CDR2 SYDVKM. The CDR3 runs 16 residues. The V end was cut by 5 bases, the J end by 4 bases, with 21 bases between. The CDR3 is CASSTEPYLENYEQYF. As DNA, the CDR3 is TGTGCCAGCAGTACAGAACCCTACCTTGAAAATTACGAGCAGTACTTC.

The gene calls are TRBV11-2 and TRBJ2-7; 8 nucleotides agree with TRBD2. V lost 0 bases, J lost 3 bases, and 4 bases stayed unmatched. The CDR3 length is 15 residues. The V gene's germline CDR1 is SGHAT and CDR2 FQNNGV. The CDR3: CASSLEGLGDYEQYF. The CDR3 DNA is TGTGCCAGCAGCTTAGAGGGACTAGGGGACTACGAGCAGTACTTC.

The J gene is TRBJ2-2, the V gene TRBV5-4; unclear D gene. Germline V CDR1 and CDR2: SGHNT, YYREEE (reference sequence). The CDR3 has 15 amino acids. With 3 bases removed from V and 3 bases from J, the gap between germline ends came to 12 bases. The CDR3 region is CASSSYKTHTGELFF. The CDR3 bases are TGTGCCAGCAGCTCCTATAAGACGCACACCGGGGAGCTGTTTTTT.

On this clone: Other DNA sequences in the sample encode the same CDR3. J is TRBJ2-5 and V is TRBV13; D possibly corresponds to TRBD1 (5 bases). The CDR3 length is 13 residues. Germline V gene sequence: CDR1 PRHDT, CDR2 FYEKMQ (reference sequence). Between the trimmed V and J ends, which lost 3 bases and 1 base, there was a span of 6 bases. The CDR3 is CASSFDSQETQYF. The CDR3 region has the DNA TGTGCCAGCAGCTTCGACAGCCAAGAGACCCAGTACTTC.

V and J are TRBV4-1 and TRBJ1-5, with unresolved D. In germline, CDR1 is MGHRA, CDR2 YSYEKL. Trimming took 0 bases from V and 1 from J, leaving 10 bases between them. The CDR3 extends over 16 amino acids. The CDR3 spells CASSQEFDGSNQPQHF. CDR3 DNA: TGCGCCAGCAGCCAAGAGTTCGACGGCAGCAATCAGCCCCAGCATTTT.

The gene calls are TRBV27 and TRBJ1-5, with 10 bases lining up with TRBD1. The J segment lost 0 bases and the V segment lost 1 base, leaving 3 bases of the junction unmatched. The CDR3 is 17 amino acids. CDR1 MNHEY and CDR2 SMNVEV come from the germline V gene (reference sequence). In DNA form, the CDR3 reads TGTGCCAGCAGTTTATTCGGGACAGGGGATAGCAATCAGCCCCAGCATTTT. This codes for CASSLFGTGDSNQPQHF.

This clone was found once. This chain uses TRBV27 with TRBJ2-6, with D uncertain. Germline CDR1 and CDR2: MNHEY and SMNVEV (reference sequence). V gave up 3 bases and J gave up 1 base, with 10 bases separating them. The CDR3 is made up of 16 amino acids. DNA for the CDR3: TGTGCCAGCAGTTTTATTGATGCGTCTGGGGCCAACGTCCTGACTTTC. Translation: CASSFIDASGANVLTF.

This clone is a singleton in its sample. The chain employs TRBV5-4 and TRBJ2-3, with 11 bases matching TRBD2. CDR3 size: 17 residues. CDR1 is SGHNT and CDR2 is YYREEE in the germline V gene (reference sequence). V was clipped by 3 bases and J by 3 bases; unmatched bases: 9. CDR3 DNA: TGTGCCAGCAGCTACCGACTAGCGGGATCTGGTACAGATACGCAGTATTTT. Translated: CASSYRLAGSGTDTQYF.

The chain links TRBV7-9 to TRBJ2-7; D ambiguous. V was trimmed by 4 bases and J by 7 bases, leaving 11 bases between them. CDR3 length: 12 residues. Germline V gene sequence: CDR1 SEHNR, CDR2 FQNEAQ (reference sequence). For the CDR3, the DNA is TGTGCCAGCAGCTCCGACCGGTCTGAGCAGTACTTC. Protein product: CASSSDRSEQYF.

Comment on this clone: Other DNA sequences in this specimen translate into the identical CDR3. This sequence joins TRBV11-2 and TRBJ1-1; D perhaps matches TRBD1 (5 bases). There are 13 residues in the CDR3. Trimming took 5 bases from V and 0 from J, leaving 7 bases between them. Germline V gene lookup returns CDR1 SGHAT and CDR2 FQNNGV. This CDR3 reads CASSLGVNTEAFF. DNA for the CDR3: TGTGCCAGCAGCCTGGGGGTGAACACTGAAGCTTTCTTT.

This chain links TRBV4-3 with TRBJ2-1; 14 nucleotides align to TRBD2. Germline trimming cut 4 bases from V and 5 bases from J; bases unmatched to any gene: 16. From germline, CDR1 is LGHNA and CDR2 YSLEER. This CDR3 is built from 20 residues. The CDR3 spells CASSLALLGLAGEGNNEQFF. As DNA, the CDR3 is TGCGCCAGCAGCCTAGCCCTCTTGGGACTAGCGGGAGAGGGGAACAATGAGCAGTTCTTC.

The rearrangement links TRBV7-2 to TRBJ2-3; D call uncertain. This CDR3 is 13 amino acids long. V shed 5 bases and J shed 6 bases, with 12 bases lying between them. Germline V gene sequence: CDR1 SGHTA, CDR2 FQGNSA. The CDR3 loop is CASSPWTMDTQYF. Written as DNA, the CDR3 is TGTGCCAGCAGCCCCTGGACCATGGATACGCAGTATTTT.

The gene calls are TRBV30 and TRBJ2-7; 8 positions match TRBD2. Per germline, CDR1 GTSNPN and CDR2 SVGIG (reference sequence). V shed 4 bases and J 5 bases; nucleotides not matched to a gene: 13. This CDR3 spans 15 amino acids. The CDR3 here is CAWTQPGGGRNEQYF. CDR3 coding DNA: TGTGCCTGGACTCAACCCGGGGGGGGAAGAAACGAGCAGTACTTC.

The J gene is TRBJ2-7, the V gene TRBV6-5; no clear D. Between the trimmed V and J ends, which lost 10 bases and 5 bases, there was a span of 12 bases. This CDR3 has 11 amino acids. Germline CDR1 and CDR2: MNHEY and SVGAGI. The DNA of the CDR3 is TGTGCCACTCTTAGTCTCCACGAGCAGTACTTC. This encodes CATLSLHEQYF.

This clone has a single count. The chain is built from TRBV7-9 and TRBJ2-3; 7 bases are shared with TRBD2. Germline V gene lookup returns CDR1 SEHNR and CDR2 FQNEAQ (reference sequence). J lost 0 bases, V lost 4 bases, and 10 bases had no gene match. The CDR3 extends over 17 amino acids. The CDR3 DNA follows: TGTGCCAGCAGCTCCCCTGGCGCGGGGGAGAGCACAGATACGCAGTATTTT. Amino acid sequence: CASSSPGAGESTDTQYF. Together with reference TRBV7-9 and TRBJ2-3, the CDR3 gives the full variable domain: DTGVSQNPRHKITKRGQNVTFRCDPISEHNRLYWYRQTLGQGPEFLTYFQNEAQLEKSRLLSDRFSAERPKGSFSTLEIQRTEQGDSAMYLCASSSPGAGESTDTQYFGPGTRLTVL.

Worth noting for this clone: Other DNA sequences in the sample encode the same CDR3. This sequence joins TRBV29-1 and TRBJ2-1; no firm D call. Trimming took off 3 bases at V and 0 bases at J, with 9 bases between the two ends. CDR1 SQVTM and CDR2 ANQGSEA come from the germline V gene. This CDR3 comprises 14 residues. The CDR3 loop reads CSVESGISYNEQFF. CDR3 in DNA: TGCAGCGTTGAGAGTGGGATCTCCTACAATGAGCAGTTCTTC.

The rearrangement uses TRBV10-2 and TRBJ2-5; TRBD2 matches at 9 bases. The V gene's germline CDR1 is WSHSY and CDR2 SAAADI. V dropped 4 bases and J dropped 5; count of bases not matched to a gene: 8. This CDR3 is built from 15 residues. This chain's CDR3 is CASSVDYSGSETQYF. The CDR3 nucleotides read TGCGCCAGCAGTGTCGACTATAGCGGGAGCGAGACCCAGTACTTC.

The chain is built from TRBV10-3 and TRBJ1-4; perhaps TRBD1 as D (6 bases). V was pared by 2 bases and J by 8 bases, with 12 bases between. In germline, CDR1 is ENHRY, CDR2 SYGVKD. CDR3 length: 14 residues. CDR3 amino acids: CAISEPNQGEKLFF. The CDR3 DNA is TGTGCCATCAGTGAGCCGAACCAGGGGGAAAAACTGTTTTTT.